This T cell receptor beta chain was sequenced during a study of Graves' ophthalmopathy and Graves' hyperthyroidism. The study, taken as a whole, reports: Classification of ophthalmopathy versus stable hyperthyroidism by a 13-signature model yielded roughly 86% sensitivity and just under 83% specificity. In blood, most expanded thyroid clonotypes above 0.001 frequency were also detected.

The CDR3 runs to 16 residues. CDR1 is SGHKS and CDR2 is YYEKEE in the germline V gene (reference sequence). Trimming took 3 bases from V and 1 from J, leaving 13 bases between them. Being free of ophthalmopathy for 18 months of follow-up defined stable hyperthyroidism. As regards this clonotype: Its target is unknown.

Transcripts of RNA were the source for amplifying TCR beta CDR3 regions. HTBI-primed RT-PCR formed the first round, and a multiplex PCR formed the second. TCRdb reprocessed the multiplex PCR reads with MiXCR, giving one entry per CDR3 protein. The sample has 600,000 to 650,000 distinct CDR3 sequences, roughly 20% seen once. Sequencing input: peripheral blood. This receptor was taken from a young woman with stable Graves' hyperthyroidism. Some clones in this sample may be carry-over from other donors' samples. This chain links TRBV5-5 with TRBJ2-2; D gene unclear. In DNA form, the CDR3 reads TGTGCCAGCAGCTATTCCCGCTGGCTGAACACCGGGGAGCTGTTTTTT. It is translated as CASSYSRWLNTGELFF. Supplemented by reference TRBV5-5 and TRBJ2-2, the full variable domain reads DAGVTQSPTHLIKTRGQQVTLRCSPISGHKSVSWYQQVLGQGPQFIFQYYEKEERGRGNFPDRFSARQFPNYSSELNVNALLLGDSALYLCASSYSRWLNTGELFFGEGSRLTVL.